The T cell receptor beta chain under discussion was sequenced for a study of Graves' ophthalmopathy and Graves' hyperthyroidism. Whole-study results and caveats: For separating ophthalmopathy from stable hyperthyroidism, a 13-signature model gave approximately 90% sensitivity and roughly 83% specificity. Blood repertoires reportedly contained most expanded thyroid clonotypes above 0.001 frequency.

RNA transcripts were the template, and TCR beta CDR3 regions were amplified from them. RT-PCR with HTBI primers came first, then second-round multiplex PCR. TCRdb processed the multiplex PCR reads anew with MiXCR; each CDR3 protein has one entry. Among more than 300,000 distinct CDR3 sequences, approximately 18% were seen once, and the ten largest hold 2% to 2.5%. This clonotype was seen at least ten times. Its matching antigen is unknown. What was sequenced was peripheral blood. The TCR originated in an adult woman with stable Graves' hyperthyroidism.

CDR3 loop: CSVGISGRGTGELFF. DNA for the CDR3: TGCAGCGTTGGGATTTCGGGACGGGGTACCGGGGAGCTGTTTTTT. This chain connects TRBV29-1 to TRBJ2-2, with D perhaps matching TRBD1 or TRBD2 (5 bases each). Trimming shortened V by 4 bases and J by 5 bases, and 17 bases separated the two germline ends. This CDR3 has 15 amino acids. CDR1 is SQVTM, CDR2 ANQGSEA, per germline.